These 30 T cell receptor beta chains came from one sample sequenced in a study of identical twins (dated by TCRdb to 2015 to 2016). Library preparation employed 5' RACE. The run used an Illumina HiSeq 2000. TCRdb applied fastp at Q25 and MiXCR to the public reads, then kept only in-frame beta chains. Rows are combined by CDR3 protein, so each entry shows the most common genes and DNA. Present in this sample are hundreds of thousands of distinct CDR3 sequences, roughly 8.6% of which were seen just once. The biggest ten clones account for approximately 2.1% of the sample. The same data also went into a second study, on yellow fever vaccine responses in identical twins.

Input material: memory (CD45RO+) T cells sorted from blood. The cell subset or site label here, explained by the study, means: CD45RO+ enriched T cells. The receptor source for this set is a young woman in good health.

The CDR3 is CASSFFWDRALTGELFF. The CDR3 region has the DNA TGTGCCAGCAGTTTCTTTTGGGACAGGGCATTGACCGGGGAGCTGTTTTTT. The gene calls are TRBV12-3 or TRBV12-4 and TRBJ2-2; 9 bases align to TRBD1. The length of the CDR3 is 17 residues. The V segment lost 3 bases and the J segment 5 bases; nucleotides outside the gene matches: 10.

The J gene is TRBJ2-5, the V gene TRBV2; D is unresolved. The CDR3 length is 12 residues. Between the trimmed V and J ends, which lost 8 bases and 5 bases, there was a span of 12 bases. Germline loops: CDR1 SNHLY, CDR2 FYNNEI. The CDR3 sequence: CASQSVGETQYF. Written as DNA, the CDR3 is TGTGCCAGCCAATCGGTTGGGGAGACCCAGTACTTC.

The V call is TRBV28, the J call TRBJ2-3; 7 bases fit TRBD2. The V segment lost 1 base and the J segment 11 bases; nucleotides outside the gene matches: 9. The germline gives CDR1 MDHEN, CDR2 SYDVKM. CDR3 length: 14 residues. CDR3 residues: CASSLLESGVGQYF. CDR3 DNA sequence: TGTGCCAGCAGTTTATTGGAAAGCGGGGTGGGGCAGTATTTT.

This clonotype was picked up a small number of times. The chain recombines TRBV20-1 with TRBJ2-3; 8 bases line up with TRBD1. The CDR3 runs 13 residues. The J segment lost 5 bases and the V segment lost 5 bases, leaving 6 bases of the junction unmatched. Germline V gene sequence: CDR1 DFQATT, CDR2 SNEGSKA (reference sequence). For the CDR3, the DNA is TGCAGTGCTGGACGGACAGGGAAAGATACGCAGTATTTT. Its protein is CSAGRTGKDTQYF.

The genes are TRBV27 and TRBJ1-2; D remains ambiguous. Germline values: CDR1 MNHEY, CDR2 SMNVEV (reference sequence). The CDR3 runs 13 residues. The germline V and J ends were trimmed by 5 bases and 5 bases, with 12 bases remaining between them. CDR3: CASSPLRGYGYTF. The CDR3 bases are TGTGCCAGCAGTCCACTCCGAGGGTATGGCTACACCTTC.

This clonotype appeared a few times. The rearrangement joins TRBV24-1 to TRBJ2-1, with 7 bases that match TRBD2. The CDR3 extends over 17 amino acids. The germline V gene has CDR1 KGHDR and CDR2 SFDVKD. V trimming: 4 bases; J trimming: 9 bases; junction bases outside the gene matches: 17. The CDR3 DNA is TGTGCCACCAGTGACCCCACCCGGGGGGAGGGCCGTATTGAGCAGTTCTTC. It codes for CATSDPTRGEGRIEQFF.

This clonotype turned up a few times. The V gene is TRBV27, the J gene TRBJ1-4; possibly TRBD1 for D (6 bases). The CDR3 contains 18 residues. CDR1 is MNHEY and CDR2 is SMNVEV in the germline V gene (reference sequence). Trimming shortened V by 5 bases and J by 8 bases, and 27 bases separated the two germline ends. CDR3 protein: CASSRQQGGGVFLEKLFF. The DNA of the CDR3 is TGTGCCAGCAGTAGACAACAGGGTGGAGGGGTTTTTTTAGAAAAACTGTTTTTT.

The V gene is TRBV10-2, the J gene TRBJ2-5; D gene unclear. V was trimmed by 11 bases and J by 1 base, leaving 8 bases between them. This CDR3 contains 11 residues. Germline loops: CDR1 WSHSY, CDR2 SAAADI. The CDR3 DNA follows: TGCGCCTTTTCAATCCAAGAGACCCAGTACTTC. This gives the protein CAFSIQETQYF.

This clonotype was detected a few times. The CDR3 spells CATSATGQGAGETQYF. DNA for the CDR3: TGTGCCACCAGTGCCACAGGACAGGGGGCGGGAGAGACCCAGTACTTC. V is TRBV24-1 and J is TRBJ2-5; 11 bases fit TRBD1. The V and J ends lost 5 bases and 4 bases, in that order; junction bases with no gene match: 8. The CDR3 length is 16 residues. CDR1 is KGHDR and CDR2 is SFDVKD in the germline V gene.

This clonotype was seen repeatedly, ten times or more. The chain joins TRBV9 to TRBJ1-1; TRBD1 might be the D (5 bases). Looked up from germline, CDR1 is SGDLS and CDR2 is YYNGEE. V was shortened by 2 bases and J by 4 bases, with 15 bases between the two germline ends. This CDR3 has 15 residues. The CDR3 DNA sequence: TGTGCCAGCAGCGTCGGAAATCGGGGGGGCACTGAAGCTTTCTTT. This gives the protein CASSVGNRGGTEAFF. Full variable domain (outside the CDR3, taken from reference TRBV9 and TRBJ1-1): DSGVTQTPKHLITATGQRVTLRCSPRSGDLSVYWYQQSLDQGLQFLIQYYNGEERAKGNILERFSAQQFPDLHSELNLSSLELGDSALYFCASSVGNRGGTEAFFGQGTRLTVV.

This clonotype was seen a few times. V is TRBV11-2 and J is TRBJ2-1; D uncertain. CDR1 and CDR2 (germline): SGHAT, FQNNGV. V dropped 1 base and J dropped 2 bases, with 9 bases sitting between them. The CDR3 sequence is 15 residues long. CDR3 DNA sequence: TGTGCCAGCAGCTTAGGGCGGAATCCCTACAATGAGCAGTTCTTC. It yields the protein CASSLGRNPYNEQFF.

This clonotype was detected only once. A read error may explain this, as a much larger clone is one base away. This rearrangement joins TRBV6-1 to TRBJ2-1; D perhaps matches TRBD2 (7 bases). With 1 base removed from V and 7 bases from J, the gap between germline ends came to 17 bases. The CDR3 consists of 16 residues. CDR1 is MNHNS and CDR2 is SASEGT in the germline V gene. The CDR3 nucleotides read TGTGCCAGCAGTGAAGTGAGGGGGGGGCACTTGAATGAGCAGTTCTTC. This gives the protein CASSEVRGGHLNEQFF.

This clonotype was seen a handful of times. The chain couples TRBV6-1 to TRBJ2-1; 14 positions match TRBD2. CDR1 is MNHNS, CDR2 SASEGT, per germline. V lost 7 bases to trimming and J lost 4 bases; unmatched junction nucleotides: 12. The CDR3 sequence is 18 residues long. The DNA for the CDR3 is TGTGCCAGCACCGGACTAGCGGGAGGTCCCAAACCATACAATGAGCAGTTCTTC. Amino acid sequence: CASTGLAGGPKPYNEQFF.

V is TRBV7-9 and J is TRBJ2-1, with D maybe TRBD2 (6 bases). V lost 5 bases and J lost 3, with 14 bases in between. CDR3 length: 15 amino acids. CDR1 is SEHNR and CDR2 is FQNEAQ in the germline V gene (reference sequence). The CDR3 coding sequence is TGTGCCAGCAGCGCCGATAGCGGATACTACAATGAGCAGTTCTTC. Translating it yields CASSADSGYYNEQFF. The whole variable domain, remainder taken from reference TRBV7-9 and TRBJ2-1, is DTGVSQNPRHKITKRGQNVTFRCDPISEHNRLYWYRQTLGQGPEFLTYFQNEAQLEKSRLLSDRFSAERPKGSFSTLEIQRTEQGDSAMYLCASSADSGYYNEQFFGPGTRLTVL.

The chain has TRBV29-1 and TRBJ2-1; TRBD1 aligns across 9 bases. CDR1 and CDR2 from the germline V gene are SQVTM and ANQGSEA. The CDR3 is 14 amino acids. V gave up 4 bases and J gave up 4 bases; unmatched junction bases: 5. The CDR3, as DNA: TGCAGCGTTGTTGCGACAGGGGGATACAATGAGCAGTTCTTC. It codes for CSVVATGGYNEQFF.

This clonotype has ten or more counts. The V gene is TRBV12-3 or TRBV12-4, the J gene TRBJ1-6; D is possibly TRBD1 (6 bases). The V end was cut by 3 bases, the J end by 6 bases, with 9 bases between. The CDR3 covers 14 residues. DNA for the CDR3: TGTGCCAGCAGTTTCGGCAGGGGTAATTCACCCCTCCACTTT. Its protein is CASSFGRGNSPLHF.

This clonotype was seen at least ten times. The chain has TRBV12-3 or TRBV12-4 and TRBJ1-1, with D perhaps matching TRBD1 (6 bases). This CDR3 spans 15 amino acids. Trimming shortened V by 5 bases and J by 4 bases, and 17 bases separated the two germline ends. The CDR3 sequence: CASSPGGGAGTEAFF. In nucleotides, the CDR3 is TGTGCCAGCAGTCCCGGAGGGGGGGCCGGCACTGAAGCTTTCTTT.

This clonotype was seen a few times. The V gene is TRBV20-1, the J gene TRBJ1-1; 7 nucleotides match TRBD1. The length of the CDR3 is 13 residues. Per germline, CDR1 DFQATT and CDR2 SNEGSKA (reference sequence). V trimming: 4 bases; J trimming: 5 bases; junction bases outside the gene matches: 7. CDR3 bases: TGCAGTGCTACAGGGGGGCGTCGGACTGAAGCTTTCTTT. Translated: CSATGGRRTEAFF.

This clonotype appeared a few times. The rearrangement uses TRBV2 and TRBJ2-3, with TRBD2 identical over 8 bases. Germline-derived CDR1 and CDR2 are SNHLY and FYNNEI. The CDR3 length is 15 residues. After removal of 3 bases from V and 5 bases from J, the junction contained 7 bases not matched to a gene. The CDR3 DNA sequence: TGTGCCAGCAGTGAGGTCGGAGCGGGGGTAGATACGCAGTATTTT. Protein product: CASSEVGAGVDTQYF.

At least ten counts were recorded for this clonotype. The chain has TRBV7-9 and TRBJ2-2, with TRBD2 as a possible D gene (5 bases). Germline V gene lookup returns CDR1 SEHNR and CDR2 FQNEAQ (reference sequence). The CDR3 totals 13 residues. V was clipped by 3 bases and J by 5 bases, with 7 bases between them. In DNA, the CDR3 is TGTGCCAGCAGCTTGCCGGGGACCGGGGAGCTGTTTTTT. Translation: CASSLPGTGELFF.

J is TRBJ2-7 and V is TRBV5-1, with D tentatively TRBD1 (6 bases). CDR3 length: 13 residues. Germline CDR1 SGHRS, CDR2 YFSETQ. V dropped 1 base and J dropped 13 bases, with 18 bases sitting between them. This CDR3 is CASSLSGQGFLYV. CDR3 sequence (DNA): TGCGCCAGCAGCTTGTCGGGGCAGGGGTTTCTCTACGTC.

A few counts support this clonotype. The rearrangement joins TRBV7-7 to TRBJ2-5; either TRBD1 or TRBD2 may fit D (5 bases each). The germline gives CDR1 SSHAT, CDR2 FNYEAQ (reference sequence). This CDR3 region has 15 residues. V lost 3 bases to trimming and J lost 1 base, with 12 bases between them. The CDR3 sequence: CASSLGPGAQETQYF. DNA of the CDR3: TGTGCCAGCAGCTTGGGACCCGGGGCCCAAGAGACCCAGTACTTC. Full variable domain (rest looked up from reference TRBV7-7 and TRBJ2-5): GAGVSQSPRYKVTKRGQDVTLRCDPISSHATLYWYQQALGQGPEFLTYFNYEAQPDKSGLPSDRFSAERPEGSISTLTIQRTEQRDSAMYRCASSLGPGAQETQYFGPGTRLLVL.

This clonotype was observed many times. This chain joins TRBV20-1 and TRBJ2-5; 9 nucleotides line up with TRBD1. Germline CDR1 reads DFQATT; CDR2 reads SNEGSKA (reference sequence). The CDR3 sequence is 15 residues long. Losses at the gene ends were 1 base for V and 4 bases for J; bases not matched to a gene: 7. CDR3 sequence (DNA): TGCAGTGCTAGAGTTGGACAGGGGAACGGAGAGACCCAGTACTTC. It encodes CSARVGQGNGETQYF.

In this sample, this clonotype turned up many times. The J gene is TRBJ2-1, the V gene TRBV20-1; 9 bases are shared with TRBD1. Germline V gives CDR1 DFQATT, CDR2 SNEGSKA (reference sequence). CDR3 length: 14 amino acids. Trimming at V came to 4 bases and at J to 3 bases, leaving 4 bases not matched to a gene. The CDR3 loop is CSATWDRDYNEQFF. The CDR3 DNA follows: TGCAGTGCTACCTGGGACAGGGACTACAATGAGCAGTTCTTC.

This clonotype showed up many times. This rearrangement joins TRBV11-2 to TRBJ2-2, with D perhaps assigned TRBD1 or TRBD2 (6 bases each). The V end was cut by 1 base, the J end by 7 bases, with 13 bases between. Germline loops: CDR1 SGHAT, CDR2 FQNNGV. The CDR3 sequence is 15 residues long. The CDR3 sequence: CASSLVRGRVGELFF. CDR3 sequence (DNA): TGTGCCAGCAGCTTAGTCCGGGGGCGAGTCGGGGAGCTGTTTTTT.

The CDR3 DNA reads TGTGCCAGCAGCAAAGGACTAGCTGCTGAGCAGTACGTC. This gives the protein CASSKGLAAEQYV. The chain has TRBV11-2 and TRBJ2-7, with TRBD2 matching 8 bases. This CDR3 region has 13 residues. Per the germline V gene, CDR1 is SGHAT and CDR2 is FQNNGV. Losses at the gene ends were 5 bases for V and 7 bases for J; bases not matched to a gene: 7.

This sequence joins TRBV5-1 and TRBJ2-3, with 8 bases fitting TRBD2. Germline V lookup: CDR1 SGHRS, CDR2 YFSETQ. Trimming removed 4 bases from V and 4 bases from J; junction bases left unmatched: 11. The CDR3 has 16 amino acids. CDR3 sequence reads: CASSPLGGGPSDTQYF. Written as DNA, the CDR3 is TGCGCCAGCAGCCCCCTCGGCGGGGGGCCGTCAGATACGCAGTATTTT.

This chain uses TRBV20-1 with TRBJ2-5; 7 nucleotides match TRBD1. V lost 3 bases and J lost 1; bases outside the gene matches: 8. The CDR3 is 15 residues long. The germline CDR1 and CDR2 sequences are DFQATT and SNEGSKA (reference sequence). CDR3 in amino acids: CSASPGTASQETQYF. The CDR3 nucleotides read TGCAGTGCTAGCCCCGGGACAGCAAGCCAAGAGACCCAGTACTTC.

The chain combines TRBV27 with TRBJ2-5; 9 bases map to TRBD2. Germline CDR1 is MNHEY and CDR2 is SMNVEV (reference sequence). This CDR3 has 15 amino acids. Trimming removed 2 bases from V and 5 bases from J; junction bases left unmatched: 6. CDR3 loop: CASSLKGLAIETQYF. Written as DNA, the CDR3 is TGTGCCAGCAGTTTAAAGGGACTAGCAATCGAGACCCAGTACTTC.

This clonotype was detected many times. The chain joins TRBV12-3 or TRBV12-4 to TRBJ1-1; TRBD1 agrees at 7 bases. V trimming: 6 bases; J trimming: 1 base; junction bases outside the gene matches: 14. The CDR3 consists of 17 residues. The CDR3 nucleotides are TGTGCCAGCAGCCGAAGTAGGACAGGATTAAAGAACACTGAAGCTTTCTTT. It is translated as CASSRSRTGLKNTEAFF.